The clone carrying this T cell receptor beta chain appeared many times. These data originate in a study of T cell repertoires in cytomegalovirus infection. CDR1 is LGHNA and CDR2 is YNFKEQ in the germline V gene. This CDR3 spans 16 amino acids. Trimming left V 4 bases short and J 0 bases short, with 12 bases between. One entry per CDR3 protein, called by TCRdb with MiXCR from the reads. Of some 200,000 distinct CDR3 sequences listed, about 21% are singletons. Sequencing was done on a sample of PBMCs. The clonotype was recovered from a human donor in good health (CMV status not recorded). Some clones in this sample may be carry-over from other donors' samples. The chain recombines TRBV4-2 with TRBJ2-2; D possibly corresponds to TRBD2 (5 bases). The CDR3 here is CASSRGIGTNTGELFF. The CDR3 coding sequence is TGTGCCAGCAGCCGAGGGATAGGGACGAACACCGGGGAGCTGTTTTTT.